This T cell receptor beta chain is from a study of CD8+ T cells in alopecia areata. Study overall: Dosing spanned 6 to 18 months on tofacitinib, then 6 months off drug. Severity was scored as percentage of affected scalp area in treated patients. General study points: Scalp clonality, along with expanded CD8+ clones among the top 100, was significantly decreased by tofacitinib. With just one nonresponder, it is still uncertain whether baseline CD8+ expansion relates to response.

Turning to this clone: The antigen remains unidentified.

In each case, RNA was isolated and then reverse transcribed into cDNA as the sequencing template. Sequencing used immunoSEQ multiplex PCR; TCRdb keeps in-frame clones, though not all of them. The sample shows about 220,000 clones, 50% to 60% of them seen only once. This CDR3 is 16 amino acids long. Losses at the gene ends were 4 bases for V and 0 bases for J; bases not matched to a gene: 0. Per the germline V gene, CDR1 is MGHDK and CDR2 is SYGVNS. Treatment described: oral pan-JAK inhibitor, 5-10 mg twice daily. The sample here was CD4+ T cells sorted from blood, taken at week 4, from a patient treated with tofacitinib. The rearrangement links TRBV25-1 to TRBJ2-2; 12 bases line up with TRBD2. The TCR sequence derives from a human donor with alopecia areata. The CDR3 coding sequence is TGTGCCAGCAGTGCTAGCGGGGGGGCGAACACCGGGGAGCTGTTTTTT. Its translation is CASSASGGANTGELFF.